This TCR beta chain was obtained from a study of blood T cell repertoires in COVID-19. Study-level background: Material from acute and convalescent COVID-19 was sourced from the United States, Italy and Spain.

This CDR3 has 13 amino acids. The trim removed 4 bases at V and 0 bases at J, leaving 1 base unmatched. Germline V lookup: CDR1 SGHTS, CDR2 YDEGEE. Source study methods: Reference gene primer amplification gave estimated nucleated cell counts. Libraries were prepared by immunoSEQ multiplex PCR; TCRdb keeps only in-frame clonotypes and omits some of them. That table is the source of V, J and clone size, and D and trimming were worked out from the DNA. The table records about 71,000 clones, just over 85% of them present only once. This TCR came from a man between 50 and 59 years old with active COVID-19. Sequenced input: peripheral blood. The chain recombines TRBV5-8 with TRBJ2-7, with 7 bases fitting TRBD2. The CDR3 region has the DNA TGTGCCAGCAGCGGGGACTACTCCTACGAGCAGTACTTC. Amino acids: CASSGDYSYEQYF. The entire variable domain, with the rest obtained from reference TRBV5-8 and TRBJ2-7, is as follows: EAGVTQSPTHLIKTRGQQATLRCSPISGHTSVYWYQQALGLGLQFLLWYDEGEERNRGNFPPRFSGRQFPNYSSELNVNALELEDSALYLCASSGDYSYEQYFGPGTRLTVT.